Below are 24 T cell receptor beta chains sequenced from a single sample in a study of beta chain features in type 1 diabetes. Study outcomes and limitations: The study found moderately but significantly shorter TCRB CDR3s in all four CD4+ subsets of Type 1 diabetes patients.

Every bit of the isolated RNA underwent reverse transcription, so sequencing read expressed TCRB transcripts. The assay was immunoSEQ multiplex PCR, and TCRdb's table has in-frame clones only and misses some. The table lists 300,000 to 350,000 clones, about 13% of them singletons. Their antigens are not known. The sample comprised naive CD4+ T cells from blood. The receptors were sampled from a young woman with type 1 diabetes.

This clone was counted between two and nine times. This chain connects TRBV10-3 to TRBJ2-5; 12 bases are a match to TRBD1. This CDR3 is built from 17 residues. The germline gives CDR1 ENHRY, CDR2 SYGVKD. Trimming removed 4 bases from V and 4 bases from J; junction bases left unmatched: 10. The CDR3 sequence: CAISGPSGQGARETQYF. The CDR3 DNA reads as TGTGCCATCAGTGGGCCTTCGGGACAGGGGGCACGAGAGACCCAGTACTTC.

This clone came up a few times. V is TRBV5-4 and J is TRBJ2-1; 9 positions agree with TRBD1. The CDR3 has 15 amino acids. The J segment lost 8 bases and the V segment lost 2 bases, leaving 8 bases of the junction unmatched. The V gene's germline CDR1 is SGHNT and CDR2 YYREEE (reference sequence). The CDR3 loop reads CASSLVGQGSDEQFF. CDR3 in DNA: TGTGCCAGCAGCTTAGTAGGACAGGGGAGCGATGAGCAGTTCTTC.

This clone showed up just a few times. V is TRBV19 and J is TRBJ2-7; TRBD2 matches at 12 bases. The V gene's germline CDR1 is LNHDA and CDR2 SQIVND (reference sequence). The CDR3 is made up of 15 amino acids. V was pared by 4 bases and J by 6 bases, with 7 bases of the junction left unmatched. Here the CDR3 DNA reads TGTGCCAGTAGTACTAAAGGACTAGCGGGACCCGAGCAGTACGTC. It translates to CASSTKGLAGPEQYV.

CDR3 sequence (DNA): TGTGCCAGCAGGGAAAGGCGGTTAAAAAACATTCAGTACTTC. As protein: CASRERRLKNIQYF. This chain connects TRBV28 to TRBJ2-4; D is undetermined. CDR1 and CDR2 from the germline V gene are MDHEN and SYDVKM. The CDR3 runs to 14 residues. The germline V and J ends were trimmed by 6 bases and 4 bases, with 13 bases remaining between them.

The sample holds a few counts of this clone. V gene TRBV6-5 combines with J gene TRBJ2-4; 7 bases line up with TRBD1. In germline, CDR1 is MNHEY, CDR2 SVGAGI. Trimming removed 6 bases from V and 1 base from J; junction bases left unmatched: 6. This CDR3 is 15 amino acids long. This CDR3 is CASRRRGQAKNIQYF. DNA for the CDR3: TGTGCCAGCAGAAGAAGGGGGCAGGCCAAAAACATTCAGTACTTC.

This clone has a handful of counts. The rearrangement joins TRBV6-1 to TRBJ1-5, with 8 bases aligning to TRBD1. Germline V gene sequence: CDR1 MNHNS, CDR2 SASEGT. The junction had 5 bases not matched to a gene; V was cut back by 2 bases and J by 5 bases. The length of the CDR3 is 15 residues. The CDR3 loop is CASSERGTGDQPQHF. The CDR3 region has the DNA TGTGCCAGCAGTGAAAGGGGGACAGGCGATCAGCCCCAGCATTTT.

This clone was picked up one time. Other DNA sequences in the sample encode the same CDR3. The rearrangement uses TRBV5-1 and TRBJ2-1; D may be TRBD2 (6 bases). The germline CDR1 and CDR2 sequences are SGHRS and YFSETQ. The CDR3 contains 14 residues. Trimming stripped 4 bases from V and 7 bases from J, with 15 bases between. CDR3 protein: CASSLLAGENEQFF. The CDR3 DNA reads TGCGCCAGCAGCCTACTAGCCGGGGAGAATGAGCAGTTCTTC. Full variable domain (missing parts from reference TRBV5-1 and TRBJ2-1): KAGVTQTPRYLIKTRGQQVTLSCSPISGHRSVSWYQQTPGQGLQFLFEYFSETQRNKGNFPGRFSGRQFSNSRSEMNVSTLELGDSALYLCASSLLAGENEQFFGPGTRLTVL.

This chain joins TRBV7-2 and TRBJ2-7, with 7 positions matching TRBD2. The CDR3 consists of 16 residues. After removal of 1 base from V and 1 base from J, the junction contained 7 bases not matched to a gene. Germline values: CDR1 SGHTA, CDR2 FQGNSA. The CDR3 loop is CASSLGVAGGSYEQYF. CDR3 nucleotide sequence: TGTGCCAGCAGCTTAGGGGTAGCGGGCGGATCCTACGAGCAGTACTTC.

The J gene is TRBJ1-4, the V gene TRBV18, with D possibly matching TRBD1 (5 bases). V lost 4 bases and J 8 bases, leaving 17 bases between the germline ends. The CDR3 contains 15 residues. The V gene's germline CDR1 is KGHSH and CDR2 LQKENI. In DNA form, the CDR3 reads TGTGCCAGCTCACGCAATTCAGGGTTGGGCGAAAAACTGTTTTTT. Its protein product is CASSRNSGLGEKLFF.

The rearrangement uses TRBV10-3 and TRBJ2-1; perhaps TRBD1 as D (5 bases). CDR1 is ENHRY and CDR2 is SYGVKD in the germline V gene. V was trimmed by 8 bases and J by 7 bases, leaving 21 bases between them. The CDR3 loop spans 15 amino acids. The CDR3 DNA sequence: TGTGCCATCGGGGCGACAGCCCAAAGTTTAAATGAGCAGTTCTTC. Translation gives CAIGATAQSLNEQFF.

This clone was seen a few times. The rearrangement joins TRBV12-5 to TRBJ1-1, with 9 bases lining up with TRBD1. Per germline, CDR1 LGHNT and CDR2 FRNRAP. V was clipped by 5 bases and J by 2 bases; unmatched bases: 6. The CDR3 is 15 residues long. For the CDR3, the DNA is TGTGCTAGTGGTCCCCCGGGACAGGGTAACACTGAAGCTTTCTTT. Amino acid sequence: CASGPPGQGNTEAFF.

The gene calls are TRBV27 and TRBJ2-2; possible D gene TRBD1, 6 bases. There are 15 residues in the CDR3. CDR1 MNHEY and CDR2 SMNVEV come from the germline V gene (reference sequence). The ends were cut back, 1 base at V and 1 base at J, with 7 bases in the middle. The chain's CDR3 is CASSLWGQNTGELFF. In DNA, the CDR3 is TGTGCCAGCAGTTTATGGGGACAGAACACCGGGGAGCTGTTTTTT.

This clone showed up just a few times. The gene calls are TRBV5-1 and TRBJ2-2, with a weak D call TRBD1 (6 bases). Looked up from germline, CDR1 is SGHRS and CDR2 is YFSETQ. The germline V and J ends were trimmed by 3 bases and 6 bases, with 9 bases remaining between them. There are 13 residues in the CDR3. The CDR3 DNA follows: TGCGCCAGCAGCTACGACAGGTCCGGGGAGCTGTTTTTT. Protein: CASSYDRSGELFF.

The rearrangement uses TRBV5-6 and TRBJ2-1, with 11 bases fitting TRBD2. The CDR3 is made up of 15 amino acids. V gave up 4 bases and J gave up 6 bases; unmatched junction bases: 6. CDR1 and CDR2 (germline): SGHDT, YYEEEE. As DNA, the CDR3 is TGTGCCAGCAGCGGCGGGACTAGCGGACTCAATGAGCAGTTCTTC. This translates into CASSGGTSGLNEQFF.

The chain recombines TRBV4-3 with TRBJ1-2, with D possibly being TRBD1 (5 bases). The V gene lost 0 bases and the J gene lost 4 bases, with 12 bases spanning the gap. Germline CDR1 LGHNA, CDR2 YSLEER. CDR3 length: 15 residues. Written as DNA, the CDR3 is TGCGCCAGCAGCCAAGATTACAGGTCCTCCTATGGCTACACCTTC. This codes for CASSQDYRSSYGYTF.

The chain joins TRBV5-1 to TRBJ2-1; 11 positions match TRBD1. CDR1 and CDR2 from the germline V gene are SGHRS and YFSETQ. The CDR3 is made up of 16 amino acids. The V segment lost 3 bases and the J segment 6 bases; nucleotides outside the gene matches: 8. Written as DNA, the CDR3 is TGCGCCAGCAGCTCATACCGGGACAGGGGGATCAATGAGCAGTTCTTC. Translated, it gives CASSSYRDRGINEQFF.

Ten or more counts support this clone. This chain links TRBV23-1 with TRBJ2-1; 8 bases fit TRBD2. TRBV23-1 is annotated as an ORF whose role is uncertain. CDR3 length equals 12 residues. The V segment lost 6 bases and the J segment 9 bases; nucleotides outside the gene matches: 4. DNA for the CDR3: TGCGCCAGCAGCCGGACTAGCAGTGAGCAGTTCTTC. It encodes CASSRTSSEQFF.

This clone was counted only a few times. V and J are TRBV7-9 and TRBJ2-5; TRBD2 aligns across 9 bases. The CDR3 has 15 residues. The V gene end was trimmed by 3 bases and the J gene end by 1 base; junction bases not matched to a gene: 3. Germline V CDR1 and CDR2: SEHNR, FQNEAQ (reference sequence). CDR3 DNA sequence: TGTGCCAGCAGCTTCGGTAGCGGGAGCCAAGAGACCCAGTACTTC. Protein sequence: CASSFGSGSQETQYF.

This clone has more than one count but fewer than ten. The junction differs from germline at one of its ends, possibly a read error. The chain joins TRBV9 to TRBJ1-3; no clear D. Germline CDR1 is SGDLS and CDR2 is YYNGEE. This CDR3 contains 15 residues. The CDR3 loop reads CASSALSEAALRIDF. The CDR3 bases are TGTGCCAGCAGCGCCCTTTCGGAGGCAGCCCTAAGGATTGATTTT.

This clone has more than one count but fewer than ten. This rearrangement joins TRBV5-1 to TRBJ2-1; D uncertain. The CDR3 extends over 16 amino acids. V was shortened by 0 bases and J by 0 bases, with 10 bases between the two germline ends. Germline V gene lookup returns CDR1 SGHRS and CDR2 YFSETQ. The CDR3, as DNA: TGCGCCAGCAGCTTGGGATACGAGTCCTCCTACAATGAGCAGTTCTTC. This translates into CASSLGYESSYNEQFF.

The chain recombines TRBV18 with TRBJ2-1; the match to TRBD1 covers 8 bases. CDR3 length: 18 amino acids. Losses at the gene ends were 4 bases for V and 0 bases for J; bases not matched to a gene: 11. In germline, CDR1 is KGHSH, CDR2 LQKENI. The CDR3 DNA is TGTGCCAGCTCACTGGCCCCACCGGGACAGGCCTCCTACAATGAGCAGTTCTTC. Amino acid sequence: CASSLAPPGQASYNEQFF.

This clone appeared many times. V is TRBV29-1 and J is TRBJ2-7, with D perhaps TRBD1 (5 bases). The CDR3 totals 13 residues. Germline V gene sequence: CDR1 SQVTM, CDR2 ANQGSEA. V lost 7 bases and J lost 0, with 13 bases in between. CDR3 nucleotide sequence: TGCAGCGCCCAGGGTGACCGCTCCTACGAGCAGTACTTC. The encoded protein is CSAQGDRSYEQYF.

This sequence joins TRBV30 and TRBJ2-7; perhaps TRBD2 as D (5 bases). The ends were cut back, 8 bases at V and 1 base at J, with 9 bases in the middle. Germline V gene data show CDR1 as GTSNPN and CDR2 as SVGIG (reference sequence). CDR3 length: 11 amino acids. CDR3 DNA sequence: TGTGCCCTGGGAGCGTCCTACGAGCAGTACGTC. Translating gives CALGASYEQYV.

This clone was detected only a few times. V and J are TRBV29-1 and TRBJ1-1; D possibly corresponds to TRBD1 (6 bases). The CDR3 is 15 amino acids. V gave up 6 bases and J gave up 3 bases, with 20 bases separating them. CDR1 is SQVTM, CDR2 ANQGSEA, per germline. The CDR3 DNA reads TGCAGCGTCGCCAACCCACAGGGATGGCACACTGAAGCTTTCTTT. Translating gives CSVANPQGWHTEAFF.